The 31 T cell receptor beta chains in this list originate from one sample, sequenced in a study of Ad26.COV2.S vaccination and SARS-CoV-2 variants. Sample treatment: around 19 received Ad26.COV2.S at low or high dose, single or two shots; several received placebo; per-sample allocation not given. Sample collection was performed on day 63 after the first vaccine or placebo injection. TCRdb's table, derived via immunoSEQ multiplex PCR, lists solely in-frame clones and lacks some. The sample has some 480,000 clones; around nine tenths are singletons. Sequenced material: peripheral blood, taken in a trial of Ad26.COV2.S vaccine versus placebo. Source of these receptors: a person aged 18-60 years who received the Ad26.COV2.S COVID-19 vaccine or a placebo.

The chain is built from TRBV7-9 and TRBJ1-4; no reliable D call. CDR1 SEHNR and CDR2 FQNEAQ come from the germline V gene (reference sequence). V was cut by 5 bases and J by 5 bases, with 6 bases left in between. This CDR3 has 12 residues. The CDR3 loop reads CASSPSNEKLFF. The CDR3 DNA reads TGTGCCAGCAGCCCCTCAAATGAAAAACTGTTTTTT. Complete variable domain (other parts from reference TRBV7-9 and TRBJ1-4): DTGVSQNPRHKITKRGQNVTFRCDPISEHNRLYWYRQTLGQGPEFLTYFQNEAQLEKSRLLSDRFSAERPKGSFSTLEIQRTEQGDSAMYLCASSPSNEKLFFGSGTQLSVL.

The rearrangement links TRBV24-1 to TRBJ1-2; perhaps TRBD1 as D (6 bases). In germline, CDR1 is KGHDR, CDR2 SFDVKD. The CDR3 has 12 amino acids. V was trimmed by 6 bases and J by 4 bases, leaving 8 bases between them. The CDR3 nucleotides are TGTGCCACCAGTTCGACAGGCTATGGCTACACCTTC. Its translation is CATSSTGYGYTF.

This chain connects TRBV30 to TRBJ1-6; D is unclear. From germline, CDR1 is GTSNPN and CDR2 SVGIG (reference sequence). V lost 0 bases and J 7 bases, leaving 13 bases between the germline ends. The CDR3 covers 15 residues. The CDR3 DNA reads as TGTGCCTGGAGTGTAGGCGGGAGCGGGAATTCACCCCTCCACTTT. Translating gives CAWSVGGSGNSPLHF.

The chain joins TRBV19 to TRBJ2-5; a possible D gene is TRBD2 (5 bases). This CDR3 is 13 amino acids long. Germline loops: CDR1 LNHDA, CDR2 SQIVND (reference sequence). V dropped 0 bases and J dropped 5 bases, with 7 bases sitting between them. Written as DNA, the CDR3 is TGTGCCAGTAGTATAGAAGGCGGGGAGACCCAGTACTTC. Protein sequence: CASSIEGGETQYF.

This clone was seen only once. This chain connects TRBV6-4 to TRBJ1-1; D gene ambiguous. Per the germline V gene, CDR1 is MRHNA and CDR2 is SNTAGT. The CDR3 length is 13 residues. With 0 bases removed from V and 3 bases from J, the gap between germline ends came to 5 bases. The CDR3 loop is CASSDSRDTEAFF. As DNA, the CDR3 is TGTGCCAGCAGTGACTCAAGGGACACTGAAGCTTTCTTT.

The chain links TRBV5-4 to TRBJ2-5, with 9 bases fitting TRBD1. CDR3 length: 15 residues. Trimming at V came to 3 bases and at J to 5 bases, leaving 8 bases not matched to a gene. Germline values: CDR1 SGHNT, CDR2 YYREEE (reference sequence). The DNA for the CDR3 is TGTGCCAGCAGCTCGACAGGGGGAGTACCTGAGACCCAGTACTTC. This encodes CASSSTGGVPETQYF. The full variable domain, its missing parts supplied by reference TRBV5-4 and TRBJ2-5, is ETGVTQSPTHLIKTRGQQVTLRCSSQSGHNTVSWYQQALGQGPQFIFQYYREEENGRGNFPPRFSGLQFPNYSSELNVNALELDDSALYLCASSSTGGVPETQYFGPGTRLLVL.

This chain links TRBV18 with TRBJ2-2; D is perhaps TRBD1 (5 bases). Deletions cut 4 bases from V and 6 bases from J, with 6 bases between. Per the germline V gene, CDR1 is KGHSH and CDR2 is LQKENI. This CDR3 spans 12 amino acids. The CDR3 region has the DNA TGTGCCAGCTCACTAGGGGCCGGGGAGCTGTTTTTT. It is translated as CASSLGAGELFF.

V usage is TRBV11-3 and J usage is TRBJ2-2; tentative D call: TRBD2 (5 bases). Germline V gives CDR1 SGHNT, CDR2 YENEEA. Trimming took off 1 base at V and 5 bases at J, with 8 bases between the two ends. The CDR3 length is 14 residues. DNA of the CDR3: TGTGCCAGCAGCTTAGGATGGGAGACCGGGGAGCTGTTTTTT. Translating gives CASSLGWETGELFF.

The V and J genes are TRBV28 and TRBJ1-1; D is uncertain. Germline assignment: CDR1 MDHEN and CDR2 SYDVKM. The CDR3 loop spans 12 amino acids. The V gene lost 7 bases and the J gene lost 7 bases, with 13 bases spanning the gap. CDR3 DNA sequence: TGTGCCAGCAACGAGTTGGGCCGTGAAGCTTTCTTT. Its protein is CASNELGREAFF.

V usage is TRBV19 and J usage is TRBJ2-3; 11 positions match TRBD2. The ends lost 2 bases at V and 4 bases at J; junction bases unmatched: 2. This CDR3 has 15 amino acids. Per the germline V gene, CDR1 is LNHDA and CDR2 is SQIVND (reference sequence). Written as DNA, the CDR3 is TGTGCCAGTAGTATAATGGGACTAGCGGCAGATACGCAGTATTTT. This encodes CASSIMGLAADTQYF.

V is TRBV27 and J is TRBJ1-5; D call uncertain. V lost 5 bases, J lost 1 base, and 9 bases lay in between. CDR3 length equals 14 residues. Germline CDR1 is MNHEY and CDR2 is SMNVEV (reference sequence). CDR3 amino acids: CASSQVHSNQPQHF. The CDR3 DNA reads as TGTGCCAGCAGTCAGGTTCACAGCAATCAGCCCCAGCATTTT.

V usage is TRBV2 and J usage is TRBJ1-1; 7 bases match TRBD1. The CDR3 is 13 residues long. Germline loops: CDR1 SNHLY, CDR2 FYNNEI. With V trimmed by 8 bases and J by 3 bases, 6 bases remained unmatched. In DNA, the CDR3 is TGTGCCAGCGTGACAGGGCCGGACACTGAAGCTTTCTTT. It codes for CASVTGPDTEAFF.

The chain combines TRBV7-9 with TRBJ1-5; 7 bases are shared with TRBD1. Looked up from germline, CDR1 is SEHNR and CDR2 is FQNEAQ (reference sequence). The CDR3 is made up of 16 amino acids. The ends lost 5 bases at V and 2 bases at J; junction bases unmatched: 9. The CDR3 nucleotides are TGTGCCAGCAGCGTAACTACAGGGGAGGGCAATCAGCCCCAGCATTTT. It specifies CASSVTTGEGNQPQHF.

The J gene is TRBJ2-1, the V gene TRBV5-1, with 11 bases aligning to TRBD2. The CDR3 is 16 amino acids. V dropped 4 bases and J dropped 7; count of bases not matched to a gene: 10. CDR1 and CDR2 (germline): SGHRS, YFSETQ. The CDR3 DNA reads as TGCGCCAGCAGCCCTGGAGGGCTAGCGGGAGGTAATGAGCAGTTCTTC. Its protein is CASSPGGLAGGNEQFF.

The table lists this clone with a few counts. The chain recombines TRBV25-1 with TRBJ1-4, with D unresolved. V lost 3 bases and J lost 13, with 12 bases in between. The CDR3 sequence is 12 residues long. CDR1 MGHDK and CDR2 SYGVNS come from the germline V gene. DNA of the CDR3: TGTGCCAGCAGTGAGGGGAGAGAGAGACTGTTTTTT. It translates to CASSEGRERLFF.

The rearrangement links TRBV7-2 to TRBJ1-2; unclear D gene. The germline CDR1 and CDR2 sequences are SGHTA and FQGNSA. V was cut by 2 bases and J by 0 bases, with 13 bases left in between. The CDR3 spans 16 residues. DNA of the CDR3: TGTGCCAGCAGCTTATCAGCAGCCTCGGCTAACTATGGCTACACCTTC. Translated: CASSLSAASANYGYTF.

V is TRBV5-3 and J is TRBJ1-5; weak D call: TRBD1 (5 bases). TRBV5-3 is an ORF; its function is uncertain. V was cut by 0 bases and J by 0 bases, with 13 bases left in between. CDR3 length: 17 amino acids. CDR3: CARSLASGHYSNQPQHF. CDR3 DNA: TGTGCCAGAAGCTTGGCGTCAGGACATTATAGCAATCAGCCCCAGCATTTT.

CDR3 sequence reads: CASNNYRRALHF. CDR3 in DNA: TGTGCCAGCAATAATTACCGGAGGGCCCTCCACTTT. V usage is TRBV6-5 and J usage is TRBJ1-6, with unresolved D. The length of the CDR3 is 12 residues. V lost 7 bases to trimming and J lost 14 bases, with 15 bases between them. Germline V gene data show CDR1 as MNHEY and CDR2 as SVGAGI.

On this clone: Additional DNA sequences in this sample encode the identical CDR3. J is TRBJ1-1 and V is TRBV6-1, with D unresolved. The germline V gene has CDR1 MNHNS and CDR2 SASEGT. Trimming removed 0 bases from V and 5 bases from J, with 7 bases in between. The CDR3 extends over 13 amino acids. Here the CDR3 reads CASSEAPGTEAFF. CDR3 nucleotides: TGTGCCAGCAGTGAAGCTCCGGGAACTGAAGCTTTCTTT.

The chain has TRBV28 and TRBJ1-1, with unresolved D. Germline-derived CDR1 and CDR2 are MDHEN and SYDVKM. The CDR3 runs 14 residues. V lost 3 bases and J 1 base, leaving 9 bases between the germline ends. CDR3 residues: CASSFSGPNTEAFF. DNA of the CDR3: TGTGCCAGCAGTTTCTCAGGACCGAACACTGAAGCTTTCTTT.

This chain joins TRBV5-6 and TRBJ2-7; D gene ambiguous. The CDR3 loop spans 14 amino acids. The V gene lost 0 bases and the J gene lost 2 bases, with 9 bases spanning the gap. The germline V gene encodes CDR1 SGHDT and CDR2 YYEEEE. The CDR3 spells CASSLVGNPYEQYF. The CDR3 nucleotides are TGTGCCAGCAGCTTGGTAGGGAACCCCTACGAGCAGTACTTC. The full variable domain, in which reference TRBV5-6 and TRBJ2-7 provide the parts outside the CDR3, is DAGVTQSPTHLIKTRGQQVTLRCSPKSGHDTVSWYQQALGQGPQFIFQYYEEEERQRGNFPDRFSGHQFPNYSSELNVNALLLGDSALYLCASSLVGNPYEQYFGPGTRLTVT.

The genes are TRBV19 and TRBJ2-7; 14 nucleotides align to TRBD2. This CDR3 contains 15 residues. V lost 4 bases and J lost 6; bases outside the gene matches: 5. CDR1 LNHDA and CDR2 SQIVND come from the germline V gene (reference sequence). The CDR3 DNA reads TGTGCCAGTAGTACGGGACTAGCGGGAGTCTCCGAGCAGTACTTC. Protein: CASSTGLAGVSEQYF.

This clone was counted a single time. The chain couples TRBV27 to TRBJ1-1; 9 bases map to TRBD1. Per germline, CDR1 MNHEY and CDR2 SMNVEV (reference sequence). J gave up 7 bases and V 4 bases, and 4 bases lay outside the gene matches. This CDR3 is 13 amino acids long. Here the CDR3 reads CASSSGQGFEAFF. The CDR3 DNA follows: TGTGCCAGCAGTTCAGGACAGGGGTTTGAAGCTTTCTTT.

As concerns this clone: The same CDR3 can be traced to other DNA sequences in this sample. This chain connects TRBV28 to TRBJ1-5, with D hard to call. With 2 bases removed from V and 6 bases from J, the gap between germline ends came to 2 bases. The length of the CDR3 is 11 residues. The germline CDR1 and CDR2 sequences are MDHEN and SYDVKM. The chain's CDR3 is CASSLGQPQHF. The CDR3 nucleotides are TGTGCCAGCAGTTTAGGTCAGCCCCAGCATTTT.

The rearrangement joins TRBV10-3 to TRBJ2-4, with D tentatively TRBD1 (5 bases). Germline CDR1 ENHRY, CDR2 SYGVKD. The CDR3 consists of 13 residues. The V and J ends lost 5 bases and 1 base respectively, with 6 bases between them. The CDR3 region has the DNA TGTGCCATCAGTAAGGGGGCCAAAAACATTCAGTACTTC. Translating it yields CAISKGAKNIQYF.

The CDR3 here is CASSISGRFHEQYF. The CDR3 bases are TGTGCCAGTAGTATTAGCGGGAGGTTCCACGAGCAGTACTTC. This chain connects TRBV19 to TRBJ2-7, with 10 positions matching TRBD2. The CDR3 is made up of 14 amino acids. Trimming took 3 bases from V and 5 from J; bases not matched to a gene: 4. CDR1 LNHDA and CDR2 SQIVND come from the germline V gene (reference sequence).

The chain carries TRBV7-3 and TRBJ2-1; TRBD2 matches at 7 bases. The length of the CDR3 is 16 residues. Germline CDR1 and CDR2: SGHTA and FQGTGA. After removal of 3 bases from V and 1 base from J, the junction contained 6 bases not matched to a gene. The CDR3 DNA reads as TGTGCCAGCAGCTTTCTCGCAGCGGGATCCTACAATGAGCAGTTCTTC. Its protein is CASSFLAAGSYNEQFF.

The genes are TRBV29-1 and TRBJ2-1; 11 nucleotides match TRBD1. Germline assignment: CDR1 SQVTM and CDR2 ANQGSEA. V lost 2 bases to trimming and J lost 8 bases; unmatched junction nucleotides: 5. The CDR3 has 14 amino acids. The CDR3 loop is CSVEWTGGWDEQFF. The CDR3 DNA reads TGCAGCGTTGAATGGACAGGGGGCTGGGATGAGCAGTTCTTC.

V is TRBV6-5 and J is TRBJ2-3; 9 bases are a match to TRBD1. The ends lost 7 bases at V and 3 bases at J; junction bases unmatched: 5. CDR1 is MNHEY and CDR2 is SVGAGI in the germline V gene. The CDR3 is made up of 14 amino acids. DNA of the CDR3: TGTGCCAGCATCAGGACAGGGGAAACAGATACGCAGTATTTT. Translated: CASIRTGETDTQYF.

The J gene is TRBJ2-6, the V gene TRBV5-1; 10 bases fit TRBD1. The length of the CDR3 is 17 residues. J lost 2 bases, V lost 3 bases, and 5 bases had no gene match. CDR1 and CDR2 (germline): SGHRS, YFSETQ. The CDR3 nucleotides are TGCGCCAGCAGCTCCGGGACAGGGGTCCCTGGGGCCAACGTCCTGACTTTC. Residues: CASSSGTGVPGANVLTF.

The chain is built from TRBV24-1 and TRBJ2-2, with D possibly matching TRBD1 (5 bases). There are 15 residues in the CDR3. From germline, CDR1 is KGHDR and CDR2 SFDVKD. Trimming removed 6 bases from V and 0 bases from J, with 10 bases in between. The CDR3 sequence: CATSFQGSNTGELFF. The CDR3 region has the DNA TGTGCCACCAGTTTTCAGGGATCGAACACCGGGGAGCTGTTTTTT.